A single sample gave rise to the 16 T cell receptor beta chains below, sequenced in a study of control samples from healthy donors and cancer patients. Profiling relied on immunoSEQ multiplex PCR, and the TCRdb table lists in-frame clones only, not all of them. This table has approximately 90,000 clones, about 83% appearing once. The sequenced sample was blood. These TCRs come from a woman in her thirties or forties in good health.

The gene calls are TRBV21-1 and TRBJ2-7; TRBD2 is the table's D call and was not checked against the DNA. TRBV21-1 is a pseudogene locus. The CDR3 runs to 14 residues. For the CDR3, the DNA is TGTGCCAGCAGTCGAAAAGTTCTGAGTTCCGAGCAGTACTTC. This gives the protein CASSRKVLSSEQYF.

The chain combines TRBV6-5 with TRBJ1-4; D remains ambiguous. Germline lookup yields CDR1 MNHEY and CDR2 SVGAGI. Trimming removed 5 bases from V and 8 bases from J, with 12 bases in between. CDR3 size: 13 residues. The CDR3 nucleotides are TGTGCCAGCAGTCCGACACGGAAGGAAAAACTGTTTTTT. Its translation is CASSPTRKEKLFF.

This chain joins TRBV3-1 (or the pseudogene TRBV3-2) and TRBJ1-6; D call uncertain. Trimming stripped 1 base from V and 8 bases from J, with 12 bases between. CDR3 length equals 15 residues. CDR1 and CDR2 from the germline V gene are LGHDT and YNNKEL (reference sequence). The CDR3 spells CASSQGTDFDSPLHF. Here the CDR3 DNA reads TGTGCCAGCAGCCAAGGAACAGACTTTGATTCACCCCTCCACTTT.

This chain joins TRBV18 and TRBJ2-2, with 10 bases that match TRBD1. The V and J ends lost 1 base and 0 bases, in that order; junction bases with no gene match: 5. Germline CDR1 KGHSH, CDR2 LQKENI. The CDR3 runs to 18 residues. In nucleotides, the CDR3 is TGTGCCAGCTCACCACAGATTGGGACAGGGGCGAACACCGGGGAGCTGTTTTTT. Its protein product is CASSPQIGTGANTGELFF.

This clone has a handful of counts. This chain connects TRBV15 to TRBJ1-2; D not certain. This CDR3 has 14 residues. The V gene lost 4 bases and the J gene lost 5 bases, with 14 bases spanning the gap. CDR1 LNHNV and CDR2 YYDKDF come from the germline V gene (reference sequence). The CDR3 reads CATSNRPHEYGYTF. The CDR3 coding sequence is TGTGCCACCAGCAATCGACCGCACGAGTATGGCTACACCTTC.

The chain has TRBV19 and TRBJ2-5; no clear D. This CDR3 has 14 residues. The germline V gene encodes CDR1 LNHDA and CDR2 SQIVND (reference sequence). V lost 0 bases, J lost 3 bases, and 8 bases lay in between. The chain's CDR3 is CASSIDLEEETQYF. CDR3 DNA: TGTGCCAGTAGTATAGATCTCGAAGAAGAGACCCAGTACTTC. The full variable domain, in which reference TRBV19 and TRBJ2-5 provide the parts outside the CDR3, is DGGITQSPKYLFRKEGQNVTLSCEQNLNHDAMYWYRQDPGQGLRLIYYSQIVNDFQKGDIAEGYSVSREKKESFPLTVTSAQKNPTAFYLCASSIDLEEETQYFGPGTRLLVL.

Only one count was recorded for this clone. The chain has TRBV4-3 and TRBJ1-4, with unresolved D. The V gene's germline CDR1 is LGHNA and CDR2 YSLEER. This CDR3 region has 16 residues. V was trimmed by 0 bases and J by 4 bases, leaving 12 bases between them. The DNA of the CDR3 is TGCGCCAGCAGCCAAGATCACGGCCGACGTAATGAAAAACTGTTTTTT. Residues: CASSQDHGRRNEKLFF.

The chain couples TRBV2 to TRBJ1-3; no clear D gene. The ends were cut back, 8 bases at V and 4 bases at J, with 15 bases in the middle. The germline CDR1 and CDR2 sequences are SNHLY and FYNNEI. The CDR3 totals 14 residues. The CDR3 loop reads CASGRDWSGNTIYF. DNA of the CDR3: TGTGCCAGCGGCCGAGACTGGTCCGGAAACACCATATATTTT.

This clone was found a few times. The rearrangement links TRBV5-1 to TRBJ2-5, with TRBD1 identical over 7 bases. Germline V gene sequence: CDR1 SGHRS, CDR2 YFSETQ. J gave up 1 base and V 5 bases, and 5 bases lay outside the gene matches. The CDR3 has 14 residues. The DNA for the CDR3 is TGCGCCAGCAGGGGGACAGAACCCCAAGAGACCCAGTACTTC. It codes for CASRGTEPQETQYF.

This clone was seen a single time. The chain joins TRBV6-5 to TRBJ1-1, with TRBD1 identical over 9 bases. This CDR3 is built from 15 residues. Germline CDR1 and CDR2: MNHEY and SVGAGI. After removal of 5 bases from V and 0 bases from J, the junction contained 4 bases not matched to a gene. CDR3 coding DNA: TGTGCCAGCAGTAGACAGGGGGACATGAACACTGAAGCTTTCTTT. Amino acids: CASSRQGDMNTEAFF.

The genes are TRBV30 and TRBJ1-1; D is unclear. The CDR3 length is 13 residues. The ends were cut back, 0 bases at V and 0 bases at J, with 5 bases in the middle. Germline V gene data show CDR1 as GTSNPN and CDR2 as SVGIG (reference sequence). For the CDR3, the DNA is TGTGCCTGGAGTGTATCAGTGAACACTGAAGCTTTCTTT. Its protein product is CAWSVSVNTEAFF.

The chain links TRBV2 to TRBJ2-1; TRBD1 matches 7 bases. In germline, CDR1 is SNHLY, CDR2 FYNNEI. Trimming cost V 5 bases and J 3 bases; bases outside gene matches: 4. The CDR3 has 14 residues. CDR3 nucleotide sequence: TGTGCCAGCAGTTCACAGGGGAACTACAATGAGCAGTTCTTC. This gives the protein CASSSQGNYNEQFF.

The chain uses TRBV15 and TRBJ2-2; 9 nucleotides match TRBD1. Germline assignment: CDR1 LNHNV and CDR2 YYDKDF (reference sequence). There are 12 residues in the CDR3. Losses at the gene ends were 5 bases for V and 15 bases for J; bases not matched to a gene: 7. The CDR3 loop reads CATSLGTGKVFF. In nucleotides, the CDR3 is TGTGCCACCAGCCTCGGGACAGGGAAGGTGTTTTTT.

The V call is TRBV30, the J call TRBJ1-2, with TRBD1 as a possible D gene (6 bases). V was cut by 6 bases and J by 3 bases, with 14 bases left in between. Germline V gene sequence: CDR1 GTSNPN, CDR2 SVGIG (reference sequence). This CDR3 is built from 13 residues. In DNA form, the CDR3 reads TGTGCCTGTGCAGAACAGGGTGACTATGGCTACACCTTC. The encoded protein is CACAEQGDYGYTF.

The chain employs TRBV2 and TRBJ2-3, with 11 bases lining up with TRBD2. There are 15 residues in the CDR3. Per germline, CDR1 SNHLY and CDR2 FYNNEI. The junction had 3 bases not matched to a gene; V was cut back by 4 bases and J by 3 bases. The CDR3 protein is CASSVSSGGTDTQYF. The CDR3 nucleotides read TGTGCCAGCAGTGTTTCTAGCGGGGGGACAGATACGCAGTATTTT. Filled out from reference TRBV2 and TRBJ2-3, the complete variable domain reads EPEVTQTPSHQVTQMGQEVILRCVPISNHLYFYWYRQILGQKVEFLVSFYNNEISEKSEIFDDQFSVERPDGSNFTLKIRSTKLEDSAMYFCASSVSSGGTDTQYFGPGTRLTVL.

V is TRBV7-2 and J is TRBJ1-2; D is ambiguous. Germline CDR1 SGHTA, CDR2 FQGNSA. The CDR3 sequence is 13 residues long. V was clipped by 4 bases and J by 4 bases, with 10 bases between them. CDR3 protein: CASSYGASYGYTF. As DNA, the CDR3 is TGTGCCAGCAGCTACGGCGCCAGCTATGGCTACACCTTC.